The clone carrying this TCR beta chain was observed at least ten times. Its specificity is unknown. The entry originates in a study of T cell repertoires in cytomegalovirus infection. Study context: A matching HLA type, together with CMV infection, was signaled by public TCR beta signatures.

Between the trimmed V and J ends, which lost 4 bases and 4 bases, there was a span of 14 bases. The germline V gene has CDR1 SGHTA and CDR2 FQGNSA. The CDR3 consists of 15 residues. In TCRdb, the reads were re-called with MiXCR into one record per CDR3 protein. Among some 220,000 distinct CDR3 sequences listed, 6% to 8% were seen once. Study-wide findings and caveats: The ex vivo response showed dominance by HLA-C-restricted CMV-specific TCR beta clonotypes. Using cumulative public TCR beta family frequency, the authors identified those who carried CMV together with the relevant HLA.

The source of this sequence is a human donor in good health (CMV status not recorded). Some clones in this sample may be carry-over from other donors' samples. This rearrangement joins TRBV7-2 to TRBJ2-1; weak D call: TRBD2 (6 bases). Material for sequencing was PBMCs. The CDR3 spells CASSSLGGEYNEQFF. The DNA of the CDR3 is TGTGCCAGCAGCTCGCTCGGCGGGGAGTACAATGAGCAGTTCTTC.